This paragraph reports one T cell receptor (beta chain). It lacks a known antigen. It has no much larger one-base neighbor in the sample; base qualities were not kept. Counted from cysteine to phenylalanine, this CDR3 has 15 amino acids. Only the CDR3 DNA stays, 45 bases, in frame from base 1. In the germline V gene, CDR1 corresponds to SGHRS and CDR2 to YFSETQ. Trimming removed 4 bases from V and 2 bases from J, leaving 14 bases between the germline ends. This entry is derived from a study of shared clonotypes between healthy human individuals (dated by TCRdb to between 2020 and 2021). For the wider study: Three men and a couple of women, aged 18 to 49 years, made up the cohort. To increase sequencing depth and limit assay-specific biases, TCR repertoire library preparation and sequencing were carried out by different laboratories using diverse techniques. The study deeply sequenced blood TCR repertoires of five healthy adults to estimate repertoire size and the extent of clonotype sharing between individuals. Between about 0.94 and 10 billion PBMCs per donor were obtained by leukapheresis. For each donor, CD4 naive and CD4 memory were each run on three plates, CD8 naive on two plates, and CD8 memory on one plate. The paper as a whole reports these results and caveats: Sharing across a few donors was observed for approximately 5% of naive CD4, 3.5% of naive CD8, 2.3% of memory CD4, and about 0.4% of memory CD8 clonotypes. Rarefaction of sorted-subset datasets indicated incomplete sequencing despite the large sequencing depth. Compared with non-shared clonotypes, clonotypes shared by all four sorted-subset donors had higher generation probabilities. Pairwise subsampling indicated that sequencing depth was expected to affect the degree of clonotype sharing among donors. The small number of donors limited the genetic and exposure-history diversity represented. Naive subsets generally had larger estimated clonotype richness than memory subsets did. Sampling was limited to blood, and TCR repertoires in tissue likely differ from TCR repertoires in blood.

The donors were healthy, HIV-negative adults who had no recently reported acute infections or vaccinations. Every donor was a Caucasian adult living in Nashville, Tennessee, USA. CD4+ T cells were enriched by magnetic negative selection; naive cells were then positively selected on CD45RA, and the negative fraction formed the memory subset. After blood collection by leukapheresis, PBMCs were isolated using Ficoll-Histopaque density gradient centrifugation and then cryopreserved in the vapor phase of liquid nitrogen. Analytical flow cytometry was used to check the purity and quantity of every magnetically sorted T cell population. Genomic DNA was isolated from every sorted fraction and measured by UV absorbance on a Nanodrop 2000c. Using the deep immunoSEQ assay, multiplex PCR amplified TCR CDR3 regions from genomic DNA. Genomic DNA extracted from each cell subset was distributed evenly over all wells of several immunoSEQ 96-well plates, and each plate served as one replicate. For sorted subsets, each replicate PCR was loaded with approximately 190 ng genomic DNA, equivalent to 25,000 to 30,000 T cell genomes. Purified libraries were measured with a Qubit 3.0 fluorometer, size-checked on a Bioanalyzer 2100, and measured again with the KAPA Library Quantification kit. Every immunoSEQ 96-well plate was sequenced on a dedicated single-read 150-cycle Illumina NextSeq 550 flow cell. In the authors' own workflow: Because only junctional sequences without quality scores were contained in the immunoSEQ output, filtering matching that applied to full-length reads could not be performed. To assign V/J genes and CDR3, sequences were annotated using PyIR, a Python wrapper for IgBLAST v1.9, with IMGT germline references. Reads were filtered out if the reads had weak V/J assignments (E-value above 1e-6), no CDR3, stop codons, out-of-frame junctions, or ambiguous translated residues. V3J clonotypes were defined by identical inferred V gene, J gene, and CDR3 amino acid sequence. Percentage overlap between repertoires was computed as shared unique clonotypes divided by the size of the smaller repertoire. Richness of each repertoire was evaluated using RTK rarefaction, the Chao1 estimator, and Recon v2.1 estimates of unobserved clonotypes. Generation probabilities for all TCRbeta clonotypes obtained by the gDNA method from a handful of donors were computed using OLGA. Imported from immuneACCESS, the table was reduced by TCRdb to in-frame sequences with V and J called. These copies leave out some clones; in studies compared against another copy, an unresolved V gene accounts for under half, and the cause of the remainder is not known. Clone size and the V and J calls come from that table; the DNA yielded D and trimming. The sample records roughly 700,000 clones, approximately 74% of which are singletons. The ten largest clonotypes hold less than 2% of the sample.

The sequence derives from a woman in her thirties in good health. Here the chain combines TRBV5-1 and TRBJ2-3; the D call is possibly TRBD1 or TRBD2, each sharing 6 bases. The sample consisted of memory CD4+ T cells sorted from blood. The sample's cell subset or site, from its label and the paper: CD45RA-negative fraction. The CDR3 reads CASSRRGANTDTQYF. The bases are TGCGCCAGCAGCAGGAGGGGGGCGAACACAGATACGCAGTATTTT.